Listed below are T cell receptor beta chains from one sample, sequenced in a study of shared clonotypes between healthy human individuals. Repertoires were generated with immunoSEQ multiplex PCR, while TCRdb's copy carries only in-frame clones and drops some. The profile shows around 500,000 clones, roughly four fifths of them singletons. The specimen was PBMCs. Source of these receptors: a woman aged 40 to 50 in good health. Some clones in this sample may be carry-over from other donors' samples. Both conserved end residues are part of each CDR3. The order of the fields is J gene, D gene, clone size, V gene, CDR3 length, CDR3 DNA, CDR3 protein. The D gene is left open where the match is weak. Clone size, where shown, is once, few, many, or a class for clones that have expanded.

J: TRBJ1-2; D: TRBD1; size: NA; V: TRBV28; length: 16; DNA: TGTGCCAGCAGTCTAACAGGGGGGAAGGAGCTCTATGGCTACACCTTC; CDR3: CASSLTGGKELYGYTF
J: TRBJ1-4; D: NA; size: NA; V: TRBV28; length: 11; DNA: TGTGCCAGCAGTTCAGTCGAAAAACTGTTTTTT; CDR3: CASSSVEKLFF
J: TRBJ2-3; D: NA; size: NA; V: TRBV4-1; length: 16; DNA: TGCGCCAGCAGCCAAGAGGTCGGGTCTGGCACAGATACGCAGTATTTT; CDR3: CASSQEVGSGTDTQYF
J: TRBJ2-7; D: NA; size: NA; V: TRBV7-9; length: 13; DNA: TGTGCCAGCAGCTTAGGGGGCAGGGACGAGCAGTACTTC; CDR3: CASSLGGRDEQYF
J: TRBJ2-1; D: TRBD1; size: NA; V: TRBV19; length: 14; DNA: TGTGCCAGTAGTCCGGACAGGGAGTACAATGAGCAGTTCTTC; CDR3: CASSPDREYNEQFF
J: TRBJ2-3; D: TRBD2; size: few; V: TRBV19; length: 16; DNA: TGTGCCAGTAGTATACGACTAGCGGGAAGGTCCGATACGCAGTATTTT; CDR3: CASSIRLAGRSDTQYF
J: TRBJ2-7; D: NA; size: once; V: TRBV2; length: 17; DNA: TGTGCCAGCAGTGACCCAACAGACCCAGTGCTCTCCTACGAGCAGTACTTC; CDR3: CASSDPTDPVLSYEQYF
J: TRBJ2-7; D: TRBD2; size: NA; V: TRBV5-4; length: 17; DNA: TGTGCCAGCAGCCCAGGAACGGGGCGGGGGGGCTCCTACGAGCAGTACTTC; CDR3: CASSPGTGRGGSYEQYF
J: TRBJ2-6; D: NA; size: NA; V: TRBV4-3; length: 17; DNA: TGCGCCAGCAGCGACGGAGGGGGGAACTCTGGGGCCAACGTCCTGACTTTC; CDR3: CASSDGGGNSGANVLTF
J: TRBJ2-1; D: TRBD2; size: NA; V: TRBV4-2; length: 18; DNA: TGTGCCAGCAGCCAAGAGGCCCTGGGACTAGCGGGAGTGTTTGAGCAGTTCTTC; CDR3: CASSQEALGLAGVFEQFF
J: TRBJ2-7; D: NA; size: once; V: TRBV5-1; length: 11; DNA: TGCGCCAGCAGCCACGGGACCGAGCAGTACTTC; CDR3: CASSHGTEQYF
J: TRBJ2-1; D: NA; size: NA; V: TRBV7-2; length: 15; DNA: TGTGCCAGCCTCCCGTGGGTCGACGTCTACAATGAGCAGTTCTTC; CDR3: CASLPWVDVYNEQFF
J: TRBJ1-4; D: NA; size: NA; V: TRBV2; length: 12; DNA: TGTGCCAGCAGTGAGTTGGGGGAAAAACTGTTTTTT; CDR3: CASSELGEKLFF
J: TRBJ2-7; D: NA; size: few; V: TRBV7-2; length: 14; DNA: TGTGCCAGCAGCTTAATTGGGGGCACCTACGAGCAGTACTTC; CDR3: CASSLIGGTYEQYF
J: TRBJ2-5; D: NA; size: NA; V: TRBV4-3; length: 15; DNA: TGCGCCAGCAGCCAAGATACGGGGTACGGAGAGACCCAGTACTTC; CDR3: CASSQDTGYGETQYF
J: TRBJ1-1; D: TRBD1; size: NA; V: TRBV18; length: 17; DNA: TGTGCCAGCTCACCTGGGACTGGGGGACAGAGGAACACTGAAGCTTTCTTT; CDR3: CASSPGTGGQRNTEAFF
J: TRBJ2-7; D: NA; size: NA; V: TRBV12-2; length: 15; DNA: TGTGCAAGTCGCTTGAAGACTAGCGAAAACTACGAGCAGTACTTC; CDR3: CASRLKTSENYEQYF
J: TRBJ2-7; D: TRBD2; size: NA; V: TRBV11-1; length: 11; DNA: TGTGCCAGCAGCGTAGCGGGAGTACAGTACTTC; CDR3: CASSVAGVQYF
J: TRBJ2-1; D: NA; size: NA; V: TRBV7-3; length: 13; DNA: TGTGCCAGCAGCCCGCCCGGGGGAAATGAGCAGTTCTTC; CDR3: CASSPPGGNEQFF
J: TRBJ1-1; D: TRBD1; size: NA; V: TRBV6-5; length: 14; DNA: TGTGCCAGCAGTGACTCGATTGAGACAGGGAGAGCTTTCTTT; CDR3: CASSDSIETGRAFF
J: TRBJ2-2; D: NA; size: once; V: TRBV18; length: 18; DNA: TGTGCCAGCTCACCTCTCTCTCGCCGGGAGCCGGGCACCGGGGAGCTGTTTTTT; CDR3: CASSPLSRREPGTGELFF
J: TRBJ2-2; D: NA; size: NA; V: TRBV19; length: 16; DNA: TGTGCCAGTAGTATCCTCCCGGGCCGAAAAACCGGGGAGCTGTTTTTT; CDR3: CASSILPGRKTGELFF
J: TRBJ2-3; D: TRBD2; size: NA; V: TRBV7-9; length: 14; DNA: TGTGCCAGCAGCTTGTTGTGGGAGGGAGATACGCAGTATTTT; CDR3: CASSLLWEGDTQYF
J: TRBJ2-3; D: NA; size: NA; V: TRBV5-4; length: 16; DNA: TGTGCCAGCAGCCCGGGGGCGGACTGGAGCACAGATACGCAGTATTTT; CDR3: CASSPGADWSTDTQYF
J: TRBJ1-1; D: NA; size: NA; V: TRBV7-8; length: 15; DNA: TGTGCCAGCAGCTTGGGAGGTGGCATGAACACTGAAGCTTTCTTT; CDR3: CASSLGGGMNTEAFF
J: TRBJ1-2; D: TRBD1; size: few; V: TRBV7-9; length: 12; DNA: TGTGCCAGCAGCTGGGACAGCTATGGCTACACCTTC; CDR3: CASSWDSYGYTF
J: TRBJ1-2; D: NA; size: NA; V: TRBV19; length: 13; DNA: TGTGCCAGTAGAGGACGCCTTCGAGACGGCTACACCTTC; CDR3: CASRGRLRDGYTF
J: TRBJ2-3; D: TRBD1; size: NA; V: TRBV5-1; length: 15; DNA: TGCGCCAGCAGCTTGGGACAGGGTATAGAGGCCGGGTTGTATTTT; CDR3: CASSLGQGIEAGLYF
J: TRBJ1-5; D: NA; size: NA; V: TRBV6-1; length: 14; DNA: TGTGCCAGCAGTGAAACCCAGGGGCGACAGCCCCAGCATTTT; CDR3: CASSETQGRQPQHF
J: TRBJ2-1; D: TRBD1; size: NA; V: TRBV7-8; length: 15; DNA: TGTGCCAGCAGCTTAGTAGCGACAGGGTACAATGAGCAGTTCTTC; CDR3: CASSLVATGYNEQFF
J: TRBJ1-2; D: NA; size: NA; V: TRBV7-8; length: 13; DNA: TGTGCCAGCAGCTTAGACTACACGGGTGGCTACACCTTC; CDR3: CASSLDYTGGYTF
J: TRBJ2-6; D: NA; size: NA; V: TRBV7-6; length: 15; DNA: TGTGCCAGCAGCCCGCGCGGCTCTGGGGCCAACGTCCTGACTTTC; CDR3: CASSPRGSGANVLTF
J: TRBJ2-5; D: NA; size: few; V: TRBV27; length: 15; DNA: TGTGCCAGCAGTTTATACTACGCTACCCAAGAGACCCAGTACTTC; CDR3: CASSLYYATQETQYF
J: TRBJ2-7; D: NA; size: NA; V: TRBV19; length: 13; DNA: TGTGCCAGTAGTATTCTGTTCGACCGGGAGCAGTACTTC; CDR3: CASSILFDREQYF
J: TRBJ1-2; D: TRBD1; size: few; V: TRBV7-9; length: 14; DNA: TGTGCCAGCAGCCAGGGACAGGAAAACTATGGCTACACCTTC; CDR3: CASSQGQENYGYTF
J: TRBJ1-3; D: NA; size: NA; V: TRBV11-2; length: 14; DNA: TGTGCCAGCAGCCCGGACAGCTCTGGAAACACCATATATTTT; CDR3: CASSPDSSGNTIYF
J: TRBJ1-2; D: NA; size: NA; V: TRBV1; length: 16; DNA: TGCACCAGCAGCCAAGGAGGGGAGCAAGGGTACTCTGGCTACACCTTC; CDR3: CTSSQGGEQGYSGYTF
J: TRBJ2-2; D: TRBD1; size: NA; V: TRBV2; length: 15; DNA: TGTGCCAGCAGTCGACAGGGGGCGAACACCGGGGAGCTGTTTTTT; CDR3: CASSRQGANTGELFF
J: TRBJ1-2; D: NA; size: NA; V: TRBV28; length: 14; DNA: TGTGCCAGCAGTTTATGGGGGGCGGGCTATGGCTACACCTTC; CDR3: CASSLWGAGYGYTF
J: TRBJ2-1; D: NA; size: NA; V: TRBV7-3; length: 15; DNA: TGTGCCAGCAGCGGTGGCTGGGACTCCTACAATGAGCAGTTCTTC; CDR3: CASSGGWDSYNEQFF
J: TRBJ2-1; D: TRBD2; size: NA; V: TRBV5-4; length: 15; DNA: TGTGCCAGCAGCAGTACTAGCGGGACCTACAATGAGCAGTTCTTC; CDR3: CASSSTSGTYNEQFF